Here is one TCR beta chain with its context. As yet, its antigen is unknown. The sample comes from a study of shared clonotypes between healthy human individuals. Looking at the study overall: Per-donor plates numbered three CD4 naive, three CD4 memory, two CD8 naive and one CD8 memory. Regarding the study as a whole: Researchers sampled only blood; tissue repertoires likely differ. Generally, naive subsets came out with larger estimated richness than memory subsets.

This CDR3 comprises 11 residues. The V end lost 6 bases, the J end lost 7 bases, and 9 bases lay between the germline ends. The germline gives CDR1 SNHLY, CDR2 FYNNEI. Deep level was the assay's run setting. TCRdb's table, derived via immunoSEQ multiplex PCR, lists solely in-frame clones and lacks some. The sample lists some 2,000,000 clones, approximately 96% occurring once. Specimen: naive CD4+ T cells sorted from blood. Subset indicated: CD45RA+ positively selected. This chain links TRBV2 with TRBJ2-5, with D tentatively TRBD2 (5 bases). The sequence came from a man between 18 and 35 years old in good health. The CDR3 coding sequence is TGTGCCAGCAGATTACGGGGGACCCAGTACTTC. Its protein product is CASRLRGTQYF.